This paragraph reports one TCR beta chain. Germline loops: CDR1 LGHNA, CDR2 YSLEER. V dropped 1 base and J dropped 0 bases, with 13 bases sitting between them. This CDR3 has 16 amino acids. Through a sample-barcoded 5' primer and a J-beta primer mix, a second PCR was run for roughly 7 to 12 cycles. TCRdb itself ran the 5' RACE reads through MiXCR, one entry per CDR3 protein. Among more than 750,000 distinct CDR3 sequences, just under 30% were seen once, and the ten largest hold 10%. The data derive from a study of blood T cells in healthy people across ages. The same specimen was also included in a second study, on T cells of mothers and their children. As reported in that work: Related pairs of mothers and children showed slightly higher, non-significant overlap versus unrelated pairs.

The receptor was isolated from a woman aged 40 to 50 in good health. The sample was blood. The genes are TRBV4-3 and TRBJ2-7; possibly TRBD1 or TRBD2 for D (6 bases each). The CDR3 DNA reads as TGCGCCAGCAGCCAAGTAGTGGGGGGCAGCTCCTACGAGCAGTACTTC. This sequence encodes CASSQVVGGSSYEQYF.